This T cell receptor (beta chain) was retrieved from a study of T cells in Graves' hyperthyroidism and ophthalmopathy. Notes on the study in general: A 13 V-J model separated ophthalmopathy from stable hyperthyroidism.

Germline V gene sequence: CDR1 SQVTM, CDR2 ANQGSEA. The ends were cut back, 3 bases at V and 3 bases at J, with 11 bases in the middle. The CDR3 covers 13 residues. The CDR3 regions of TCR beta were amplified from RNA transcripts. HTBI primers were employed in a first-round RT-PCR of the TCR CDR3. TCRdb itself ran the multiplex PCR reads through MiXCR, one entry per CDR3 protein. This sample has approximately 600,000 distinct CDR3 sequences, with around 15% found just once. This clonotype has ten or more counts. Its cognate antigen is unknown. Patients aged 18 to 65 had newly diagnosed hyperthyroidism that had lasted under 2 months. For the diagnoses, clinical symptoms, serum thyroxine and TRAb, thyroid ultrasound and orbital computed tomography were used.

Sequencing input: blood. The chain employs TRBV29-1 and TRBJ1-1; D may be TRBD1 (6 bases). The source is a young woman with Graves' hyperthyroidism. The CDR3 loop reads CSVEPGADTEAFF. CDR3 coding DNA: TGCAGCGTTGAGCCGGGGGCAGACACTGAAGCTTTCTTT.